The clone carrying this T cell receptor (beta chain) showed up many times. The data derive from a study of T cells in Graves' hyperthyroidism and ophthalmopathy. Overall study: Peripheral blood collection took place at initial diagnosis, before any treatment.

Amplified TCR beta CDR3 regions came from RNA transcripts. The TCR CDR3 first-round RT-PCR relied on the HTBI primer set. TCRdb reprocessed the multiplex PCR reads via MiXCR and lists one record per CDR3 protein. This table holds around 570,000 distinct CDR3 sequences, 15% to 20% found once. Germline assignment: CDR1 SGHRS and CDR2 YFSETQ. CDR3 size: 14 residues. V lost 2 bases, J lost 1 base, and 9 bases lay in between. The chain combines TRBV5-1 with TRBJ1-1; no clear D. Sequencing used blood. The receptor's source is a man aged 40-49 years with Graves' ophthalmopathy. DNA of the CDR3: TGCGCCAGCAGCTTTTTTGTTGGGAACACTGAAGCTTTCTTT. Encoded protein: CASSFFVGNTEAFF.